The 21 T cell receptor beta chains below all came from one sample that was sequenced in a study of T-cell reconstitution after alpha-beta-depleted transplantation in children (TCRdb year 2016). The library was built by means of PCR. The run used an Illumina HiSeq 2500. To normalize quantification of the TCRbeta repertoire, the TCR libraries were built with molecular barcoding that relied on unique molecular identifiers. TCRdb handled the public reads itself, with Q25 trimming in fastp and clone calling in MiXCR, and kept productive beta chains. Every CDR3 protein is listed once, alongside the most common genes and DNA of its rows. For this sample the table gives around 700,000 distinct CDR3 sequences, of which around 13% were detected only once. The ten largest clones capture 0.79% of the sample. Taken with the paper, the label for treatment or condition translates to: allogeneic hematopoietic cell transplantation with graft depleted of TCRalphabeta T cells and CD19 B cells.

The sequencing here drew on PBMCs, taken before TCRalphabeta/CD19-depleted stem cell transplant. The receptors derive from a girl aged 2-9 years with congenital amegakaryocytic thrombocytopenia, due to receive a stem cell transplant.

This clonotype has more than one count but fewer than ten. The chain employs TRBV12-3 or TRBV12-4 and TRBJ1-6; D uncertain. The CDR3 loop spans 15 amino acids. The V end lost 7 bases, the J end lost 7 bases, and 17 bases lay between the germline ends. The CDR3 region has the DNA TGTGCCAGCACCTTAGCTGCGGGAGTCAATTCACCCCTCCACTTT. It encodes CASTLAAGVNSPLHF.

This clonotype appeared many times. This chain uses TRBV29-1 with TRBJ2-1; weak D call: TRBD1 (6 bases). V shed 2 bases and J shed 3 bases, with 8 bases lying between them. CDR1 is SQVTM, CDR2 ANQGSEA, per germline. This CDR3 contains 13 residues. CDR3 residues: CSVERTDYNEQFF. Written as DNA, the CDR3 is TGCAGCGTTGAAAGGACAGACTACAATGAGCAGTTCTTC.

The J gene is TRBJ2-3, the V gene TRBV11-2, with D hard to call. Germline CDR1 is SGHAT and CDR2 is FQNNGV. V gave up 0 bases and J gave up 4 bases, with 20 bases separating them. This CDR3 is 18 amino acids long. CDR3 loop: CASSLDATRLVGPDTQYF. CDR3 nucleotide sequence: TGTGCCAGCAGCTTAGATGCAACAAGGTTGGTCGGGCCAGATACGCAGTATTTT.

This clonotype was seen only a few times. The V gene is TRBV5-4, the J gene TRBJ2-3; 11 positions agree with TRBD2. The CDR3 consists of 15 residues. The V and J ends lost 5 bases and 5 bases, in that order; junction bases with no gene match: 7. CDR1 and CDR2 (germline): SGHNT, YYREEE (reference sequence). DNA of the CDR3: TGTGCCAGCAGGGTACTAGCGGGAGTAGAAGATACGCAGTATTTT. Protein sequence: CASRVLAGVEDTQYF.

This clonotype was seen more than once but under ten times. The rearrangement uses TRBV5-1 and TRBJ2-7; D ambiguous. The CDR3 consists of 13 residues. Germline V gene data show CDR1 as SGHRS and CDR2 as YFSETQ. Trimming pared 0 bases from V and 3 bases from J, leaving 7 bases between. CDR3 sequence: CASSLAWHYEQYF. In DNA, the CDR3 is TGCGCCAGCAGCTTGGCGTGGCACTACGAGCAGTACTTC.

The table lists this clonotype with many counts. The chain couples TRBV5-1 to TRBJ2-7; the D gene is possibly TRBD1 (5 bases). V shed 9 bases and J shed 9 bases, with 28 bases lying between them. Germline values: CDR1 SGHRS, CDR2 YFSETQ. This CDR3 is 15 amino acids long. The CDR3: CANRWARFFLTVQYF. As DNA, the CDR3 is TGCGCCAACAGGTGGGCTAGGTTTTTTCTTACTGTGCAGTACTTC.

The chain's CDR3 is CASSLRFEQYF. Here the CDR3 DNA reads TGTGCCAGCAGCTTGCGCTTTGAGCAGTACTTC. The chain links TRBV5-6 to TRBJ2-7; D remains unclear. This CDR3 contains 11 residues. The germline gives CDR1 SGHDT, CDR2 YYEEEE. The V and J ends lost 1 base and 7 bases respectively, with 6 bases between them. Together with reference TRBV5-6 and TRBJ2-7, the CDR3 gives the full variable domain: DAGVTQSPTHLIKTRGQQVTLRCSPKSGHDTVSWYQQALGQGPQFIFQYYEEEERQRGNFPDRFSGHQFPNYSSELNVNALLLGDSALYLCASSLRFEQYFGPGTRLTVT.

V is TRBV12-5 and J is TRBJ2-7, with 13 bases fitting TRBD2. The CDR3 is made up of 18 amino acids. The junction had 11 bases not matched to a gene; V was cut back by 6 bases and J by 0 bases. Looked up from germline, CDR1 is LGHNT and CDR2 is FRNRAP. The CDR3 DNA reads as TGTGCTAGTGGCTTCCCTGGGACTAGCGGGATCAACTCCTACGAGCAGTACTTC. Protein: CASGFPGTSGINSYEQYF.

This clonotype occurred a few times. The chain links TRBV4-2 to TRBJ1-2, with a possible D match to TRBD1 (5 bases). Trimming took off 0 bases at V and 3 bases at J, with 17 bases between the two ends. The CDR3 runs 17 residues. Germline V gene sequence: CDR1 LGHNA, CDR2 YNFKEQ. CDR3 sequence reads: CASSQEPQGYIDYGYTF. CDR3 in DNA: TGTGCCAGCAGCCAAGAGCCGCAGGGCTATATCGACTATGGCTACACCTTC.

This clonotype was counted only a few times. The rearrangement joins TRBV7-2 to TRBJ2-7; TRBD1 matches at 7 bases. Germline V gene lookup returns CDR1 SGHTA and CDR2 FQGNSA. The CDR3 spans 15 residues. V was clipped by 5 bases and J by 2 bases; unmatched bases: 9. Here the CDR3 reads CASSRGTATPYEQYF. In nucleotides, the CDR3 is TGTGCCAGCAGCAGAGGGACAGCAACTCCCTACGAGCAGTACTTC.

This clonotype appeared a few times. The chain has TRBV30 and TRBJ2-7; 8 bases line up with TRBD2. The CDR3 is 17 residues long. The V gene end was trimmed by 2 bases and the J gene end by 0 bases; junction bases not matched to a gene: 12. Germline lookup yields CDR1 GTSNPN and CDR2 SVGIG (reference sequence). CDR3 coding DNA: TGTGCCTGGAGTCCTGCGCGGGGGGCCCCTAGCTCCTACGAGCAGTACTTC. Amino acid sequence: CAWSPARGAPSSYEQYF.

This clonotype was picked up many times. The rearrangement joins TRBV7-9 to TRBJ2-3; D unresolved. The CDR3 spans 13 residues. Germline CDR1 SEHNR, CDR2 FQNEAQ (reference sequence). Trimming removed 5 bases at V and 1 base at J, with 7 bases between. In DNA, the CDR3 is TGTGCCAGCAGCACAAGGGGCACAGATACGCAGTATTTT. Its protein is CASSTRGTDTQYF. Complete variable domain (other parts from reference TRBV7-9 and TRBJ2-3): DTGVSQNPRHKITKRGQNVTFRCDPISEHNRLYWYRQTLGQGPEFLTYFQNEAQLEKSRLLSDRFSAERPKGSFSTLEIQRTEQGDSAMYLCASSTRGTDTQYFGPGTRLTVL.

The chain joins TRBV5-1 to TRBJ2-5; TRBD2 aligns across 7 bases. With 1 base clipped from V and 1 base from J, the junction kept 7 bases outside the gene matches. The CDR3 is 16 residues long. Looked up from germline, CDR1 is SGHRS and CDR2 is YFSETQ. CDR3 coding DNA: TGCGCCAGCAGCTTGTTATCCCGCGGGAGCCAAGAGACCCAGTACTTC. Translated: CASSLLSRGSQETQYF.

The chain is built from TRBV20-1 and TRBJ2-3, with TRBD2 matching over 8 bases. Germline V lookup: CDR1 DFQATT, CDR2 SNEGSKA (reference sequence). This CDR3 spans 14 amino acids. Germline trimming cut 3 bases from V and 4 bases from J; bases unmatched to any gene: 6. CDR3 sequence: CSASFGRAPDTQYF. As DNA, the CDR3 is TGCAGTGCTAGTTTCGGGAGGGCCCCAGATACGCAGTATTTT.

This clonotype was seen a few times. This chain connects TRBV6-1 to TRBJ1-2, with D unresolved. Germline loops: CDR1 MNHNS, CDR2 SASEGT. Trimming removed 9 bases from V and 9 bases from J, with 14 bases in between. The CDR3 contains 11 residues. The CDR3, as DNA: TGTGCCAGGGTACGGGGAGTAAGCTACACCTTC. Its protein is CARVRGVSYTF.

This clonotype was recorded a few times. The chain joins TRBV20-1 to TRBJ2-7, with 8 nucleotides matching TRBD2. Germline assignment: CDR1 DFQATT and CDR2 SNEGSKA (reference sequence). The CDR3 loop spans 15 amino acids. Trimming took 5 bases from V and 1 from J; bases not matched to a gene: 10. The CDR3 here is CSAHVSGSGSYEQYF. Here the CDR3 DNA reads TGCAGTGCTCACGTCAGCGGGAGTGGGTCCTACGAGCAGTACTTC.

This clonotype turned up a few times. CDR3 sequence reads: CASSPRTSGSGGEQFF. The CDR3 nucleotides read TGTGCCAGCAGCCCGAGGACTAGCGGGTCCGGCGGTGAGCAGTTCTTC. The chain carries TRBV11-2 and TRBJ2-1; TRBD2 aligns across 11 bases. CDR3 length: 16 amino acids. J lost 9 bases, V lost 5 bases, and 12 bases had no gene match. The germline V gene encodes CDR1 SGHAT and CDR2 FQNNGV.

This clonotype showed up just a few times. As DNA, the CDR3 is TGTGCCACCAGCAAACGACAGGGGGCTTCTGGGGCCAACGTCCTGACTTTC. It yields the protein CATSKRQGASGANVLTF. V gene TRBV15 combines with J gene TRBJ2-6; 10 nucleotides agree with TRBD1. This CDR3 has 17 residues. Germline-derived CDR1 and CDR2 are LNHNV and YYDKDF (reference sequence). With V trimmed by 4 bases and J by 1 base, 4 bases remained unmatched. The full variable domain, rest sourced from reference TRBV15 and TRBJ2-6, is DAMVIQNPRYQVTQFGKPVTLSCSQTLNHNVMYWYQQKSSQAPKLLFHYYDKDFNNEADTPDNFQSRRPNTSFCFLDIRSPGLGDTAMYLCATSKRQGASGANVLTFGAGSRLTVL.

This chain uses TRBV7-9 with TRBJ2-1; 7 bases line up with TRBD2. This CDR3 region has 17 residues. V lost 5 bases and J lost 0; bases outside the gene matches: 10. Germline V gives CDR1 SEHNR, CDR2 FQNEAQ (reference sequence). The CDR3 spells CASSPPWGGSSYNEQFF. The CDR3 DNA reads TGTGCCAGCAGCCCTCCCTGGGGCGGGAGCTCCTACAATGAGCAGTTCTTC.

This clonotype was detected ten times or more. The gene calls are TRBV5-5 and TRBJ2-1, with unresolved D. Germline loops: CDR1 SGHKS, CDR2 YYEKEE (reference sequence). V lost 4 bases to trimming and J lost 10 bases, with 9 bases between them. CDR3 size: 11 residues. This CDR3 reads CASSSSGEQFF. CDR3 DNA: TGTGCCAGCAGCAGCAGTGGGGAGCAGTTCTTC.

This clonotype was recorded many times. The CDR3 sequence: CASSLAGHLTDTQYF. The CDR3 DNA sequence: TGCGCCAGCAGCTTGGCTGGACACCTCACAGATACGCAGTATTTT. The genes are TRBV5-1 and TRBJ2-3, with a possible D match to TRBD1 (5 bases). The germline V and J ends were trimmed by 0 bases and 2 bases, with 10 bases remaining between them. Per germline, CDR1 SGHRS and CDR2 YFSETQ. The CDR3 spans 15 residues.